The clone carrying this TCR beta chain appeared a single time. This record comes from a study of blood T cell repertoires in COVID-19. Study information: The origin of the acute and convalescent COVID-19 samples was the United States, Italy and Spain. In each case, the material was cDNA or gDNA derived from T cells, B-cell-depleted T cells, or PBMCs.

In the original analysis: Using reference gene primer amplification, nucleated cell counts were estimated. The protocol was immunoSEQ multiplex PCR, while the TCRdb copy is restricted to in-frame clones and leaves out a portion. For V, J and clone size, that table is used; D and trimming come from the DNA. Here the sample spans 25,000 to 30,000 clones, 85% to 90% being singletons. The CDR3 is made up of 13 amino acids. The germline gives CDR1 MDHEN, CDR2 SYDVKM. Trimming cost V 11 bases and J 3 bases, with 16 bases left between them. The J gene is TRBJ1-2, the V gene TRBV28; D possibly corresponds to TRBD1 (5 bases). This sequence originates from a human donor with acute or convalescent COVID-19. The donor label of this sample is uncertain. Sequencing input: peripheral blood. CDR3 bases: TGTGCCGGGCGGGGCAGGGCTTACTATGGCTACACCTTC. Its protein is CAGRGRAYYGYTF.